The 3 T cell receptor beta chains given below trace back to one sample, sequenced in a study of blood T cell repertoires in COVID-19. Method: immunoSEQ multiplex PCR; TCRdb's copy keeps in-frame clones and lacks some. The sample has around 340,000 clones, over 70% seen once; the top ten hold 3%. The sequencing input was peripheral blood. These TCRs come from a man under 40 with active or convalescent COVID-19.

J is TRBJ2-7 and V is TRBV19; 8 bases fit TRBD1. The germline CDR1 and CDR2 sequences are LNHDA and SQIVND (reference sequence). The J segment lost 5 bases and the V segment lost 5 bases, leaving 11 bases of the junction unmatched. This CDR3 contains 15 residues. CDR3 DNA: TGTGCCAGTAGTTTCTCCTCGGACAGGGTAAACGAGCAGTACTTC. Translation gives CASSFSSDRVNEQYF.

The V gene is TRBV5-1, the J gene TRBJ1-4, with 8 bases identical to TRBD1. The germline gives CDR1 SGHRS, CDR2 YFSETQ. The CDR3 is 17 amino acids. V lost 7 bases and J lost 6; bases outside the gene matches: 17. DNA for the CDR3: TGCGCCAGCTGGACGGGGCCAGGGGGCACAGGCGATGAAAAACTGTTTTTT. This encodes CASWTGPGGTGDEKLFF. Variable domain in full (rest from reference TRBV5-1 and TRBJ1-4): KAGVTQTPRYLIKTRGQQVTLSCSPISGHRSVSWYQQTPGQGLQFLFEYFSETQRNKGNFPGRFSGRQFSNSRSEMNVSTLELGDSALYLCASWTGPGGTGDEKLFFGSGTQLSVL.

A few counts support this clone. The chain links TRBV18 to TRBJ1-2; 8 bases fit TRBD1. V lost 4 bases, J lost 8 bases, and 9 bases stayed unmatched. This CDR3 spans 14 amino acids. CDR1 is KGHSH and CDR2 is LQKENI in the germline V gene. CDR3 amino acids: CASSLGQGLGGYTF. The CDR3 nucleotides read TGTGCCAGCTCACTCGGACAGGGCTTGGGCGGCTACACCTTC.